This T cell receptor beta chain was identified in a study of cytomegalovirus exposure and HLA in healthy donors. As for the study in general: Earlier findings included more than 95 million unique TCR beta sequences obtained from roughly 200 million T cells.

As to this clone: As yet, its antigen is unknown.

Broader study findings: TCR beta sequences reportedly predicted most subjects' HLA-A and HLA-B alleles accurately.

The V end was cut by 4 bases, the J end by 6 bases, with 10 bases between. This CDR3 contains 13 residues. Germline CDR1 reads SGHTA; CDR2 reads FQGNSA. PCR was performed using 60 Vbeta and 13 Jbeta primers. Assay: immunoSEQ multiplex PCR; the TCRdb copy retains only in-frame clones and omits some. The sample lists approximately 150,000 clones, around 79% seen once, with approximately 2.3% in the top ten. The sequenced material came from PBMCs. This TCR derives from a man in his forties or fifties in good health and CMV-seronegative. The chain combines TRBV7-2 with TRBJ2-1; D is possibly TRBD2 (5 bases). The CDR3 nucleotides read TGTGCCAGCAGCTCAACTAGACGCAATGAGCAGTTCTTC. Its translation: CASSSTRRNEQFF.